This entry lists 18 T cell receptor beta chains sequenced from one sample in a study of cytomegalovirus exposure and HLA in healthy donors (dated by TCRdb to about 2017). Library generation was performed with the immunoSEQ multiplex PCR assay. For the multiplex PCR, a mixture combining 60 forward primers for TCR Vbeta segments and 13 reverse primers for TCR Jbeta segments was used. TCRdb carries this immuneACCESS record with in-frame sequences only. Its versions omit some clonotypes, under half of them owing to an unresolved V gene in the studies checked, with the rest unexplained. The sample table gives about 140,000 clones. About 0.96% of the sample comes from the top ten. Sequencing was performed on PBMCs. All receptors derive from a male donor in good health and CMV-seronegative.

The chain has TRBV6-5 and TRBJ1-3, with 7 bases lining up with TRBD1. Germline V gene sequence: CDR1 MNHEY, CDR2 SVGAGI. Unmatched junction bases numbered 9, after V lost 4 bases and J lost 3 bases. The CDR3 totals 16 residues. DNA of the CDR3: TGTGCCAGCAGTTCGCCATCCCGGGACAGTGGAAACACCATATATTTT. Translated, it gives CASSSPSRDSGNTIYF.

J is TRBJ1-5 and V is TRBV4-2; D remains unclear. Germline CDR1 reads LGHNA; CDR2 reads YNFKEQ. This CDR3 has 13 residues. Trimming shortened V by 1 base and J by 7 bases, and 8 bases separated the two germline ends. CDR3 amino acids: CASSQAIRQPQHF. The CDR3 DNA reads TGTGCCAGCAGCCAAGCCATCAGGCAGCCCCAGCATTTT.

The CDR3 loop reads CASSPQGADSYGYTF. The CDR3 coding sequence is TGTGCCAGCAGTCCACAGGGGGCCGATAGCTATGGCTACACCTTC. This chain uses TRBV2 with TRBJ1-2, with 9 bases lining up with TRBD1. Germline assignment: CDR1 SNHLY and CDR2 FYNNEI. This CDR3 is built from 15 residues. The V and J ends lost 5 bases and 4 bases, in that order; junction bases with no gene match: 8.

The chain links TRBV28 to TRBJ2-1; 11 bases are a match to TRBD1. CDR1 MDHEN and CDR2 SYDVKM come from the germline V gene. The ends lost 3 bases at V and 7 bases at J; junction bases unmatched: 8. The CDR3 is made up of 16 amino acids. The DNA of the CDR3 is TGTGCCAGCAGTTTTTCCGGGACAGGGGGACGGAATGAGCAGTTCTTC. Its protein is CASSFSGTGGRNEQFF.

The chain uses TRBV28 and TRBJ2-2; 11 bases are shared with TRBD1. V shed 10 bases and J 4 bases; nucleotides not matched to a gene: 2. This CDR3 region has 13 residues. The V gene's germline CDR1 is MDHEN and CDR2 SYDVKM. Here the CDR3 DNA reads TGTGCCACCGGGACAGGGGGCACCGGGGAGCTGTTTTTT. Its translation is CATGTGGTGELFF.

J is TRBJ1-1 and V is TRBV30, with D perhaps matching TRBD1 (5 bases). Germline values: CDR1 GTSNPN, CDR2 SVGIG (reference sequence). V lost 0 bases and J 4 bases, leaving 9 bases between the germline ends. The CDR3 runs to 13 residues. DNA of the CDR3: TGTGCCTGGAGTGTATCGGGGGGCACTGAAGCTTTCTTT. Amino acids: CAWSVSGGTEAFF.

The rearrangement joins TRBV27 to TRBJ2-7; weak D call: TRBD1 (6 bases). Germline V lookup: CDR1 MNHEY, CDR2 SMNVEV (reference sequence). Trimming removed 6 bases at V and 1 base at J, with 13 bases between. The CDR3 has 14 residues. CDR3 nucleotide sequence: TGTGCCAGCAGCCTCAGGGGTATGTCCTACGAGCAGTACTTC. This translates into CASSLRGMSYEQYF.

This chain connects TRBV4-1 to TRBJ2-7; tentative D call: TRBD2 (5 bases). This CDR3 has 15 residues. Germline V CDR1 and CDR2: MGHRA, YSYEKL. The V end was cut by 4 bases, the J end by 4 bases, with 17 bases between. In DNA form, the CDR3 reads TGCGCCAGCAGCCGCGAGACGGGGTTGGGGTACGAGCAGTACTTC. Its translation: CASSRETGLGYEQYF.

The CDR3 region is CASSLGGGGVPDTQYF. The CDR3 DNA is TGTGCCAGCAGCTTGGGTGGTGGCGGGGTTCCAGATACGCAGTATTTT. The V gene is TRBV5-4, the J gene TRBJ2-3, with D perhaps matching TRBD2 (6 bases). Between the trimmed V and J ends, which lost 0 bases and 4 bases, there was a span of 15 bases. The CDR3 loop spans 16 amino acids. The germline V gene has CDR1 SGHNT and CDR2 YYREEE (reference sequence).

The V and J genes are TRBV6-5 and TRBJ2-5; D not resolved. The J call is in doubt because the DNA end fits TRBJ2-7 better. This CDR3 contains 14 residues. Germline V gene lookup returns CDR1 MNHEY and CDR2 SVGAGI. CDR3 in amino acids: CASSYSITSYEQYF. The DNA for the CDR3 is TGTGCCAGCAGTTACTCGATCACCTCCTACGAGCAGTACTTC.

The chain uses TRBV7-2 and TRBJ2-5; tentative D call: TRBD2 (6 bases). V gave up 5 bases and J gave up 2 bases, with 15 bases separating them. The CDR3 runs to 15 residues. CDR1 is SGHTA, CDR2 FQGNSA, per germline. The CDR3 here is CASSPPPGGQETQYF. The CDR3 nucleotides are TGTGCCAGCAGCCCACCACCCGGAGGGCAAGAGACCCAGTACTTC.

The chain couples TRBV27 to TRBJ2-5; D may be TRBD1 (6 bases). Trimming left V 6 bases short and J 7 bases short, with 9 bases between. This CDR3 contains 11 residues. Germline CDR1 reads MNHEY; CDR2 reads SMNVEV (reference sequence). CDR3 residues: CASRQGRTQYF. CDR3 in DNA: TGTGCCAGCAGACAGGGTAGGACCCAGTACTTC.

The chain joins TRBV5-4 to TRBJ2-5, with 9 bases fitting TRBD1. The CDR3 consists of 16 residues. From germline, CDR1 is SGHNT and CDR2 YYREEE (reference sequence). V lost 0 bases, J lost 5 bases, and 8 bases stayed unmatched. The DNA of the CDR3 is TGTGCCAGCAGCTTGGGTGGGACAGGGTTTCTGGAGACCCAGTACTTC. Its protein product is CASSLGGTGFLETQYF.

The chain recombines TRBV10-2 with TRBJ2-7; 14 nucleotides align to TRBD2. The germline gives CDR1 WSHSY, CDR2 SAAADI. V shed 4 bases and J 4 bases; nucleotides not matched to a gene: 0. CDR3 size: 14 residues. The CDR3 is CASSGLAGGYEQYF. CDR3 nucleotides: TGCGCCAGCAGTGGACTAGCGGGAGGGTACGAGCAGTACTTC.

The chain couples TRBV25-1 to TRBJ1-4, with D maybe TRBD1 (6 bases). CDR1 and CDR2 from the germline V gene are MGHDK and SYGVNS. Trimming took 8 bases from V and 5 from J, leaving 12 bases between them. The CDR3 contains 13 residues. In DNA form, the CDR3 reads TGTGCCAGCGGTGGACAGTTGAATGAAAAACTGTTTTTT. This sequence encodes CASGGQLNEKLFF.

V and J are TRBV7-8 and TRBJ2-7, with TRBD1 identical over 8 bases. Losses at the gene ends were 5 bases for V and 5 bases for J; bases not matched to a gene: 8. The CDR3 runs to 14 residues. CDR1 SGHVS and CDR2 FQNEAQ come from the germline V gene. CDR3 coding DNA: TGTGCCAGCAGCCCCGGACAGGGACGGCACGAGCAGTACTTC. Translation gives CASSPGQGRHEQYF.

This chain connects TRBV6-5 to TRBJ1-2; D call uncertain. Germline CDR1 reads MNHEY; CDR2 reads SVGAGI. Between the trimmed V and J ends, which lost 0 bases and 4 bases, there was a span of 15 bases. The CDR3 is made up of 16 amino acids. CDR3 nucleotides: TGTGCCAGCAGTTACTCGAGGAGGGTCTCCTTCTATGGCTACACCTTC. This codes for CASSYSRRVSFYGYTF.

This chain uses TRBV6-5 with TRBJ1-1, with D unclear. The CDR3 loop spans 15 amino acids. The V gene's germline CDR1 is MNHEY and CDR2 SVGAGI. The V gene lost 0 bases and the J gene lost 1 base, with 9 bases spanning the gap. The chain's CDR3 is CASSYSRSGNTEAFF. CDR3 DNA sequence: TGTGCCAGCAGTTACTCGAGGTCCGGGAACACTGAAGCTTTCTTT.